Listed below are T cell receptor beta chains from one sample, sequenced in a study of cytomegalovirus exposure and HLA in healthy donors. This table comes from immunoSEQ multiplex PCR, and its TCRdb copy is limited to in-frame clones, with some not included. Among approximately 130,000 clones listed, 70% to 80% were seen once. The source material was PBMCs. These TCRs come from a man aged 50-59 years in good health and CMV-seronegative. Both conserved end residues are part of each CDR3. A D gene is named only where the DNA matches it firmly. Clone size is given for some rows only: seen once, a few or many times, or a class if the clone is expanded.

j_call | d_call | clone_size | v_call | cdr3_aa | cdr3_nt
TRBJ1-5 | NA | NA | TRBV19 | CASSMSGNQPQHF | TGTGCCAGTAGTATGTCGGGCAATCAGCCCCAGCATTTT
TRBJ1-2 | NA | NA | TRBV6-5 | CASSLYSQGSSGYTF | TGTGCCAGCAGTCTCTATTCACAGGGTAGCTCTGGCTACACCTTC
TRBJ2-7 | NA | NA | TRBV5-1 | CASSLDREKTYEQYF | TGCGCCAGCAGCTTGGACCGGGAAAAAACCTACGAGCAGTACTTC
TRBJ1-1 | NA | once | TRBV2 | CASIFEEGRTEAFF | TGTGCCAGCATCTTTGAGGAGGGTAGGACTGAAGCTTTCTTT
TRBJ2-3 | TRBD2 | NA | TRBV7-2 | CASSSEGTSGNTQYF | TGTGCCAGCAGCTCTGAGGGGACTAGCGGCAATACGCAGTATTTT
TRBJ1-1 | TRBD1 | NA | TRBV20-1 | CSDTVRGQAFF | TGCAGTGACACGGTGAGGGGGCAAGCTTTCTTT
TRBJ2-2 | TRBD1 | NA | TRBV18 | CASSPSGRGSANTGELFF | TGTGCCAGCTCACCAAGTGGCAGGGGGTCCGCGAACACCGGGGAGCTGTTTTTT
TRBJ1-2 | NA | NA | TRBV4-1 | CASSQEPGNNYGYTF | TGCGCCAGCAGCCAAGAACCAGGAAATAACTATGGCTACACCTTC
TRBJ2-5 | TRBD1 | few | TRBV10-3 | CAISEYGQGETQYF | TGTGCCATCAGTGAGTACGGACAGGGAGAGACCCAGTACTTC
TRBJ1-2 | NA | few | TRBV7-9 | CASSLSEDVGYTF | TGTGCCAGCAGCTTAAGTGAGGATGTGGGCTACACCTTC
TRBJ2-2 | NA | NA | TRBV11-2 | CASSSQGWELFF | TGTGCCAGCAGCTCCCAGGGTTGGGAGCTGTTTTTT
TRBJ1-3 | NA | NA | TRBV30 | CAWGTGPNSGNTIYF | TGTGCCTGGGGAACAGGGCCCAACTCTGGAAACACCATATATTTT